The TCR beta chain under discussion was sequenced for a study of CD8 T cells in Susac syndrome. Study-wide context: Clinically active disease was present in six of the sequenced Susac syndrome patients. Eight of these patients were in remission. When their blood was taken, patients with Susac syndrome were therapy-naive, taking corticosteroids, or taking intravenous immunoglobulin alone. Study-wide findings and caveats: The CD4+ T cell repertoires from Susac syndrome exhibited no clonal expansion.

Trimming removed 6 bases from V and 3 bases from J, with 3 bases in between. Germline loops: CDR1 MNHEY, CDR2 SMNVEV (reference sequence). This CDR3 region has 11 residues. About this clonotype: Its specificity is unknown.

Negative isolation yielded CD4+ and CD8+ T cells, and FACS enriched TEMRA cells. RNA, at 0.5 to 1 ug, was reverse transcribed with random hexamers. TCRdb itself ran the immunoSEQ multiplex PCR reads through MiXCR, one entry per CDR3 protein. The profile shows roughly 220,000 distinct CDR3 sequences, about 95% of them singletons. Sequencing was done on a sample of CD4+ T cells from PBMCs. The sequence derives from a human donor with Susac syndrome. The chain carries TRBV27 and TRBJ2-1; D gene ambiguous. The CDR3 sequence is CASRFYNEQFF. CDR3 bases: TGTGCCAGCAGATTCTACAATGAGCAGTTCTTC.